This paragraph reports one T cell receptor (beta chain). The antigen is unknown. The sample comes from a study of T cells after yellow fever vaccination. Study-wide context: SMART-Seq v4 Ultra Low Input prepared the low-cell-number fractions.

Study-level points and caveats: Post-booster repertoires contained most primary-vaccination clones again (roughly 96% CD4, around 88% CD8).

This CDR3 contains 21 residues. Germline CDR1 is MRHNA and CDR2 is SNTAGT. The germline V and J ends were trimmed by 3 bases and 0 bases, with 28 bases remaining between them. In making TCR cDNA, 5'RACE template switching added a universal primer site and UMIs to it. From the 5' RACE reads, TCRdb called clonotypes with MiXCR, one entry per CDR3 protein. The data hold 150,000 to 200,000 distinct CDR3 sequences, with roughly 9% observed a single time. This sequence originates from a young man who received the YFV17D yellow fever vaccine. Sequencing used CD8+ T cells sorted from PBMCs, obtained 45 days after the yellow fever booster vaccination. V and J are TRBV6-4 and TRBJ2-3; the D call may be TRBD1 or TRBD2 (7 bases each). Written as DNA, the CDR3 is TGTGCCAGCAGTGATCTTAGACAGGGACTATTAGGGCGTCTAAGCACAGATACGCAGTATTTT. It yields the protein CASSDLRQGLLGRLSTDTQYF.